A single sample gave rise to the 17 T cell receptor beta chains below, sequenced in a study of control samples from healthy donors and cancer patients. Sequencing was performed with immunoSEQ multiplex PCR; in TCRdb, only in-frame clones are kept and a portion is missing. Altogether 100,000 to 150,000 clones are present, about 88% being singletons, with the ten largest covering around 3%. Source material: blood. The receptors derive from a man aged 45 to 65 in good health.

This sequence joins TRBV30 and TRBJ1-4; D unclear. Germline V gives CDR1 GTSNPN, CDR2 SVGIG (reference sequence). Trimming took 2 bases from V and 7 from J, leaving 14 bases between them. The CDR3 loop spans 14 amino acids. Here the CDR3 DNA reads TGTGCCTGGAGTAACGTTCCCGGGTCTGAAAAACTGTTTTTT. Translating gives CAWSNVPGSEKLFF.

The rearrangement uses TRBV7-9 and TRBJ2-1, with 10 positions matching TRBD2. The CDR3 length is 13 residues. The germline CDR1 and CDR2 sequences are SEHNR and FQNEAQ (reference sequence). J lost 8 bases, V lost 7 bases, and 5 bases had no gene match. In nucleotides, the CDR3 is TGTGCCAGCATACTGACTAGCGGGTATGAGCAGTTCTTC. It yields the protein CASILTSGYEQFF.

V gene TRBV27 combines with J gene TRBJ2-6, with 8 bases fitting TRBD1. Trimming took 4 bases from V and 4 from J; bases not matched to a gene: 6. The germline V gene encodes CDR1 MNHEY and CDR2 SMNVEV (reference sequence). The CDR3 is 16 residues long. CDR3 amino acids: CASSWAGGTGANVLTF. The CDR3 DNA reads as TGTGCCAGCAGTTGGGCAGGGGGCACCGGGGCCAACGTCCTGACTTTC.

This clone showed up just once. This chain joins TRBV9 and TRBJ2-7, with D perhaps TRBD1 or TRBD2 (5 bases each). Deletions cut 3 bases from V and 0 bases from J, with 16 bases between. From germline, CDR1 is SGDLS and CDR2 YYNGEE. This CDR3 is 16 amino acids long. The DNA for the CDR3 is TGTGCCAGCAGCGCATTTTTAGGGACGGGCTCCTACGAGCAGTACTTC. Protein product: CASSAFLGTGSYEQYF.

The chain couples TRBV5-1 to TRBJ2-2; no reliable D call. The V gene's germline CDR1 is SGHRS and CDR2 YFSETQ. This CDR3 contains 13 residues. V gave up 0 bases and J gave up 6 bases, with 6 bases separating them. The CDR3 DNA follows: TGCGCCAGCAGCTTGGGAATACCCGGGGAGCTGTTTTTT. Its protein product is CASSLGIPGELFF.

The chain has TRBV21-1 and TRBJ2-3; the table's D call TRBD1 went unverified against the DNA. TRBV21-1 is a recognized pseudogene. The CDR3 spans 14 residues. The CDR3 region is CASSPGQGTDTQYF. DNA of the CDR3: TGTGCCAGCAGTCCGGGACAGGGAACAGATACGCAGTATTTT.

CDR3 bases: TGCAGCGTTGAAGATCTAGGACGGAACTATGGCTACACCTTC. The encoded protein is CSVEDLGRNYGYTF. This chain connects TRBV29-1 to TRBJ1-2; no reliable D call. The V end lost 0 bases, the J end lost 2 bases, and 10 bases lay between the germline ends. CDR1 is SQVTM, CDR2 ANQGSEA, per germline. There are 14 residues in the CDR3.

This clone has just one count. This chain connects TRBV27 to TRBJ2-7; TRBD1 matches at 8 bases. Germline V gene data show CDR1 as MNHEY and CDR2 as SMNVEV (reference sequence). The CDR3 spans 15 residues. Germline trimming cut 3 bases from V and 0 bases from J; bases unmatched to any gene: 4. For the CDR3, the DNA is TGTGCCAGCAGTTTTACAGGGGGGAGCTCCTACGAGCAGTACTTC. Protein: CASSFTGGSSYEQYF.

This rearrangement joins TRBV12-3 or TRBV12-4 to TRBJ1-2, with D perhaps TRBD1 (5 bases). V was trimmed by 7 bases and J by 7 bases, leaving 13 bases between them. The CDR3 extends over 12 amino acids. CDR3 in amino acids: CASNLGGSGYTF. CDR3 in DNA: TGTGCCAGCAATCTGGGGGGGTCTGGCTACACCTTC.

This clone occurred a few times. The chain combines TRBV11-2 with TRBJ2-4; 7 bases agree with TRBD2. The CDR3 spans 16 residues. Trimming at V came to 0 bases and at J to 6 bases, leaving 8 bases not matched to a gene. Germline CDR1 and CDR2: SGHAT and FQNNGV. CDR3 DNA sequence: TGTGCCAGCAGCTTAGATCCTAGCGGCAGCCTAAACATTCAGTACTTC. This codes for CASSLDPSGSLNIQYF.

This clone occurred a few times. V gene TRBV9 combines with J gene TRBJ2-2; 9 nucleotides match TRBD1. Per the germline V gene, CDR1 is SGDLS and CDR2 is YYNGEE. This CDR3 spans 15 amino acids. With 4 bases clipped from V and 4 bases from J, the junction kept 5 bases outside the gene matches. CDR3 DNA: TGTGCCAGCAGCAACGGACAGGGGCCCACCGGGGAGCTGTTTTTT. Protein: CASSNGQGPTGELFF.

The DNA for the CDR3 is TGCAGCGTGACTGGGGAGTTAGACGAAAAACTGTTTTTT. Translating gives CSVTGELDEKLFF. V is TRBV29-1 and J is TRBJ1-4; unclear D gene. Deletions cut 6 bases from V and 8 bases from J, with 16 bases between. The CDR3 is 13 amino acids. Germline V gene lookup returns CDR1 SQVTM and CDR2 ANQGSEA.

This rearrangement joins TRBV7-9 to TRBJ2-7; 10 bases match TRBD1. Germline CDR1 SEHNR, CDR2 FQNEAQ (reference sequence). V shed 5 bases and J 5 bases; nucleotides not matched to a gene: 12. CDR3 size: 16 residues. CDR3 protein: CASSTGQGILNHEQYF. The CDR3, as DNA: TGTGCCAGCAGCACGGGACAGGGGATTTTGAACCACGAGCAGTACTTC.

The chain joins TRBV28 to TRBJ1-2, with 8 positions matching TRBD1. V was clipped by 7 bases and J by 5 bases; unmatched bases: 9. This CDR3 spans 14 amino acids. From germline, CDR1 is MDHEN and CDR2 SYDVKM. Written as DNA, the CDR3 is TGTGCCAGCATATCTGGGACAGGACTTTATGGCTACACCTTC. Its protein product is CASISGTGLYGYTF.

This chain joins TRBV28 and TRBJ2-3; D is undetermined. This CDR3 region has 14 residues. V was clipped by 5 bases and J by 2 bases, with 11 bases between them. The germline gives CDR1 MDHEN, CDR2 SYDVKM. CDR3 DNA: TGTGCCAGCAGTCCCCTAACCAACACAGATACGCAGTATTTT. It encodes CASSPLTNTDTQYF. The whole variable domain, filled in from reference TRBV28 and TRBJ2-3, reads DVKVTQSSRYLVKRTGEKVFLECVQDMDHENMFWYRQDPGLGLRLIYFSYDVKMKEKGDIPEGYSVSREKKERFSLILESASTNQTSMYLCASSPLTNTDTQYFGPGTRLTVL.

The chain couples TRBV7-8 to TRBJ2-3; D perhaps matches TRBD2 (7 bases). The germline V and J ends were trimmed by 0 bases and 1 base, with 11 bases remaining between them. This CDR3 spans 16 amino acids. Germline V gene data show CDR1 as SGHVS and CDR2 as FQNEAQ. The CDR3 protein is CASSLAGGLGTDTQYF. CDR3 bases: TGTGCCAGCAGCTTAGCGGGGGGGCTTGGCACAGATACGCAGTATTTT.

This chain connects TRBV10-3 to TRBJ2-7; 13 bases match TRBD2. V lost 6 bases and J lost 2; bases outside the gene matches: 1. Germline V gene lookup returns CDR1 ENHRY and CDR2 SYGVKD. The CDR3 spans 14 residues. CDR3 DNA sequence: TGTGCCATCAGGGGACTAGCGGGACCCTACGAGCAGTACTTC. Translation: CAIRGLAGPYEQYF.